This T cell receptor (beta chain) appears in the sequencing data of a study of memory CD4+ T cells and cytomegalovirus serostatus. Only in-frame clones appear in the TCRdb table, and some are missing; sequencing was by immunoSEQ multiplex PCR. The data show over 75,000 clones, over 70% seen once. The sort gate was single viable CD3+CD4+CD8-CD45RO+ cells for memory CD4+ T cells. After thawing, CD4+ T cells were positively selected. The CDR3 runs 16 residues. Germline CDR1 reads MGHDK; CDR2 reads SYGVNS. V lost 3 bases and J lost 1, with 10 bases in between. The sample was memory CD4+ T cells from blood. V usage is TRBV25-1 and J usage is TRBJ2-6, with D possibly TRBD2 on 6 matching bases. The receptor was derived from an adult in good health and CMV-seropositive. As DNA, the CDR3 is TGTGCCAGCAGTGATCCGGGGACTTCTGGGGCCAACGTCCTGACTTTC. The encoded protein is CASSDPGTSGANVLTF. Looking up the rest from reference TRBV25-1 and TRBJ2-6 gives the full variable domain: EADIYQTPRYLVIGTGKKITLECSQTMGHDKMYWYQQDPGMELHLIHYSYGVNSTEKGDLSSESTVSRIRTEHFPLTLESARPSHTSQYLCASSDPGTSGANVLTFGAGSRLTVL.